The 11 T cell receptor beta chains in this list originate from one sample, sequenced in a study of CD8+CD57+ T cells in acquired aplastic anemia (dated by TCRdb to the late 2010s). Patients chosen for sequencing had shown expansion of CD8+CD57+ cells by flow cytometry. The data were produced on an Illumina HiSeq 2000. TCR beta VDJ combination and CDR3 sequence profiling used genomic DNA as the template. TCRdb reprocessed the public reads (quality trimming at Q25 with fastp, clone calling with MiXCR) and kept in-frame beta chains. Duplicate CDR3 protein sequences are folded into a single record with the most common DNA and genes. The sample table contains around 170,000 distinct CDR3 sequences; only one count was recorded for 48% of them. Of the sample, 9.7% falls within the top ten clones. The specimen sequenced was sorted CD4+, CD8+, or CD8+CD57+ T cells (not recorded which) from PBMCs. The receptors stem from a human donor with aplastic anemia.

This clonotype was observed once. V usage is TRBV7-9 and J usage is TRBJ1-1; 7 bases fit TRBD1. This CDR3 region has 15 residues. V was pared by 5 bases and J by 0 bases, with 6 bases of the junction left unmatched. CDR1 is SEHNR, CDR2 FQNEAQ, per germline (reference sequence). CDR3 sequence (DNA): TGTGCCAGCAGCCCCCGGACAGGAATGAACACTGAAGCTTTCTTT. It is translated as CASSPRTGMNTEAFF.

V usage is TRBV7-2 and J usage is TRBJ2-7, with D perhaps given as TRBD1 or TRBD2 (5 bases each). This CDR3 has 11 amino acids. The V end was cut by 4 bases, the J end by 9 bases, with 10 bases between. Looked up from germline, CDR1 is SGHTA and CDR2 is FQGNSA. Here the CDR3 reads CASSSQGRQYF. The CDR3 DNA reads TGTGCCAGCAGCTCGCAGGGACGGCAGTACTTC.

Turning to this clonotype: It may be a read error: a sequence one base away is much more abundant. The V and J genes are TRBV3-1 and TRBJ2-5, with a weak D call TRBD2 (5 bases). The CDR3 extends over 15 amino acids. CDR1 and CDR2 (germline): LGHDT, YNNKEL (reference sequence). The CDR3 protein is CASSLRTQLPETQCF. In DNA form, the CDR3 reads TGTGCCAGCAGCCTTCGGACTCAGTTGCCGGAGACCCAGTGCTTC.

The chain carries TRBV9 and TRBJ1-1, with D possibly TRBD1 on 5 matching bases. Germline V lookup: CDR1 SGDLS, CDR2 YYNGEE. CDR3 length: 13 amino acids. Trimming pared 3 bases from V and 8 bases from J, leaving 14 bases between. In DNA form, the CDR3 reads TGTGCCAGCAGCGCGGGGGGGGACGGAGAAGCTTTCTTT. Translating it yields CASSAGGDGEAFF.

V gene TRBV24-1 combines with J gene TRBJ2-3; TRBD1 matches 9 bases. Germline V gene lookup returns CDR1 KGHDR and CDR2 SFDVKD. The ends lost 4 bases at V and 2 bases at J; junction bases unmatched: 9. CDR3 length: 17 residues. As DNA, the CDR3 is TGTGCCACCAGTGAACCTACAGGGGGCGGGTCCACAGATACGCAGTATTTT. Residues: CATSEPTGGGSTDTQYF.

In this sample, this clonotype turned up a few times. This chain uses TRBV6-5 with TRBJ2-3; D remains ambiguous. This CDR3 is built from 14 residues. Trimming left V 2 bases short and J 0 bases short, with 6 bases between. CDR1 is MNHEY and CDR2 is SVGAGI in the germline V gene. The CDR3 region is CASSYGWSTDTQYF. Here the CDR3 DNA reads TGTGCCAGCAGTTACGGATGGAGCACAGATACGCAGTATTTT.

This clonotype has only one observation. The chain joins TRBV4-3 to TRBJ1-6; a weak D match, TRBD1 (6 bases). Germline loops: CDR1 LGHNA, CDR2 YSLEER. This CDR3 is 15 amino acids long. The germline V and J ends were trimmed by 5 bases and 4 bases, with 12 bases remaining between them. CDR3 sequence reads: CASSAPGTYNSPLHF. CDR3 DNA sequence: TGCGCCAGCAGCGCACCCGGGACATATAATTCACCCCTCCACTTT.

The table lists this clonotype with a count of one. The rearrangement links TRBV2 to TRBJ1-2; D gene ambiguous. Germline V gene sequence: CDR1 SNHLY, CDR2 FYNNEI. V shed 4 bases and J shed 2 bases, with 17 bases lying between them. The CDR3 sequence is 16 residues long. The chain's CDR3 is CASSGLDRYGNYGYTF. The CDR3 DNA reads as TGTGCCAGCAGTGGATTGGACCGCTACGGCAACTATGGCTACACCTTC.

This clonotype was counted many times. The chain carries TRBV6-2 or TRBV6-3 and TRBJ1-2; 8 nucleotides line up with TRBD1. Germline lookup yields CDR1 MNHEY and CDR2 SVGEGT. V shed 4 bases and J 6 bases; nucleotides not matched to a gene: 7. There are 14 residues in the CDR3. CDR3 amino acids: CASSSGQGKDGYTF. CDR3 coding DNA: TGTGCCAGCAGTTCTGGACAGGGAAAGGATGGCTACACCTTC.

Comments on this clonotype: A junction end diverges from the germline sequence, so it may reflect a read error. V usage is TRBV12-3 or TRBV12-4 and J usage is TRBJ2-1; 8 positions match TRBD2. The CDR3 consists of 15 residues. In nucleotides, the CDR3 is TGTGTCAGCACACCTTTAGCGGGGTCTACATGGGAGCAGTTCTTC. This translates into CVSTPLAGSTWEQFF.

This clonotype has just a few counts. The genes are TRBV3-1 and TRBJ1-5; D not certain. The CDR3 extends over 15 amino acids. The ends were cut back, 0 bases at V and 5 bases at J, with 11 bases in the middle. Germline CDR1 is LGHDT and CDR2 is YNNKEL (reference sequence). DNA of the CDR3: TGTGCCAGCAGCCAAGAGTTTTATGAAGATCAGCCCCAGCATTTT. Amino acid sequence: CASSQEFYEDQPQHF.